These 32 T cell receptor beta chains originate from one sample sequenced in a study of blood T cell repertoires in COVID-19. TCRdb's table, derived via immunoSEQ multiplex PCR, lists solely in-frame clones and lacks some. The profile shows some 270,000 clones, 70% to 90% of them singletons. Sequenced sample: PBMCs or T cells enriched from blood (not recorded which). All receptors come from a young woman who had recovered from COVID-19.

V usage is TRBV7-7 and J usage is TRBJ1-3; TRBD1 agrees at 7 bases. The CDR3 runs 15 residues. The J segment lost 3 bases and the V segment lost 5 bases, leaving 7 bases of the junction unmatched. The germline CDR1 and CDR2 sequences are SSHAT and FNYEAQ (reference sequence). CDR3 in DNA: TGTGCCAGCAGCCCTACCTCAGGGGGTGGAAACACCATATATTTT. Translating it yields CASSPTSGGGNTIYF.

This CDR3 is CASSYPKTSGLYEQYF. The CDR3, as DNA: TGTGCCAGCAGTTACCCGAAAACTAGCGGACTCTACGAGCAGTACTTC. The rearrangement links TRBV6-5 to TRBJ2-7; 8 bases fit TRBD2. This CDR3 contains 16 residues. CDR1 and CDR2 from the germline V gene are MNHEY and SVGAGI. V was pared by 2 bases and J by 3 bases, with 9 bases of the junction left unmatched.

This sequence joins TRBV9 and TRBJ1-3; D perhaps matches TRBD1 (6 bases). V was shortened by 0 bases and J by 4 bases, with 17 bases between the two germline ends. The CDR3 has 17 amino acids. Germline V lookup: CDR1 SGDLS, CDR2 YYNGEE. Written as DNA, the CDR3 is TGTGCCAGCAGCGTAGGTGGGTTCGGACAGTCAGGAAACACCATATATTTT. Amino acids: CASSVGGFGQSGNTIYF.

V is TRBV5-6 and J is TRBJ2-7; possibly TRBD1 for D (6 bases). V gave up 4 bases and J gave up 2 bases, with 16 bases separating them. Germline V CDR1 and CDR2: SGHDT, YYEEEE. The CDR3 runs 15 residues. CDR3 sequence: CASSLAGTLTYEQYF. CDR3 DNA sequence: TGTGCCAGCAGCCTGGCCGGGACACTAACCTACGAGCAGTACTTC.

The chain is built from TRBV30 and TRBJ1-3; D not resolved. Trimming took off 2 bases at V and 4 bases at J, with 12 bases between the two ends. Germline assignment: CDR1 GTSNPN and CDR2 SVGIG (reference sequence). The CDR3 runs 14 residues. Here the CDR3 DNA reads TGTGCCTGGAGTTGGGTGGGCCGAGGAAACACCATATATTTT. Translated: CAWSWVGRGNTIYF.

This chain uses TRBV28 with TRBJ2-5; D gene uncertain. Germline loops: CDR1 MDHEN, CDR2 SYDVKM. V lost 7 bases and J lost 2, with 14 bases in between. This CDR3 is built from 14 residues. Written as DNA, the CDR3 is TGTGCCAGCAATAACCTAAGCTCTCAAGAGACCCAGTACTTC. This gives the protein CASNNLSSQETQYF.

The rearrangement uses TRBV30 and TRBJ1-4, with 9 bases that match TRBD1. Per germline, CDR1 GTSNPN and CDR2 SVGIG (reference sequence). CDR3 length equals 12 residues. Unmatched junction bases numbered 1, after V lost 3 bases and J lost 8 bases. CDR3 in amino acids: CAWRTGGEKLFF. CDR3 sequence (DNA): TGTGCCTGGAGGACAGGGGGGGAAAAACTGTTTTTT.

The genes are TRBV28 and TRBJ2-3; 10 bases match TRBD2. Germline-derived CDR1 and CDR2 are MDHEN and SYDVKM. CDR3 length: 18 residues. Germline trimming cut 3 bases from V and 0 bases from J; bases unmatched to any gene: 9. This chain's CDR3 is CASSLALGLADSTDTQYF. The CDR3 DNA sequence: TGTGCCAGCAGTTTGGCCTTAGGACTAGCGGATAGCACAGATACGCAGTATTTT.

V is TRBV27 and J is TRBJ2-6; 9 bases line up with TRBD1. CDR1 and CDR2 from the germline V gene are MNHEY and SMNVEV (reference sequence). This CDR3 has 19 amino acids. V gave up 0 bases and J gave up 0 bases; unmatched junction bases: 6. This CDR3 reads CASSLSQWTGVSGANVLTF. As DNA, the CDR3 is TGTGCCAGCAGTTTATCGCAGTGGACAGGGGTCTCTGGGGCCAACGTCCTGACTTTC.

The CDR3 is CASSGDRGLDQPQHF. In DNA form, the CDR3 reads TGTGCCAGCAGTGGGGACAGGGGTTTAGATCAGCCCCAGCATTTT. This chain joins TRBV2 and TRBJ1-5; 10 nucleotides align to TRBD1. CDR1 and CDR2 (germline): SNHLY, FYNNEI. The CDR3 extends over 15 amino acids. Losses at the gene ends were 4 bases for V and 5 bases for J; bases not matched to a gene: 5. Variable domain in full (rest from reference TRBV2 and TRBJ1-5): EPEVTQTPSHQVTQMGQEVILRCVPISNHLYFYWYRQILGQKVEFLVSFYNNEISEKSEIFDDQFSVERPDGSNFTLKIRSTKLEDSAMYFCASSGDRGLDQPQHFGDGTRLSIL.

This clone was detected once. The chain recombines TRBV30 with TRBJ2-7, with 8 bases lining up with TRBD2. This CDR3 is 12 amino acids long. Germline lookup yields CDR1 GTSNPN and CDR2 SVGIG (reference sequence). V lost 8 bases and J lost 3; bases outside the gene matches: 6. The CDR3 bases are TGTGCCCGCTCGGGGGGGGGCTACGAGCAGTACTTC. Encoded protein: CARSGGGYEQYF.

V gene TRBV9 combines with J gene TRBJ2-5, with 14 bases fitting TRBD2. CDR3 length: 16 amino acids. The V segment lost 3 bases and the J segment 5 bases; nucleotides outside the gene matches: 6. Germline V gene lookup returns CDR1 SGDLS and CDR2 YYNGEE. The CDR3 loop reads CASSARLAGGTETQYF. In nucleotides, the CDR3 is TGTGCCAGCAGCGCCAGACTAGCGGGAGGGACTGAGACCCAGTACTTC. Complete variable domain (other parts from reference TRBV9 and TRBJ2-5): DSGVTQTPKHLITATGQRVTLRCSPRSGDLSVYWYQQSLDQGLQFLIQYYNGEERAKGNILERFSAQQFPDLHSELNLSSLELGDSALYFCASSARLAGGTETQYFGPGTRLLVL.

The genes are TRBV29-1 and TRBJ2-7; the match to TRBD2 covers 8 bases. The CDR3 totals 15 residues. Trimming at V came to 0 bases and at J to 4 bases, leaving 8 bases not matched to a gene. Germline V gene sequence: CDR1 SQVTM, CDR2 ANQGSEA. Written as DNA, the CDR3 is TGCAGCGTTGAAGATGACGGCGGGAGGAATTACGAGCAGTACTTC. Translation: CSVEDDGGRNYEQYF.

CDR3 in DNA: TGTGCCACCAGCAGAGATCAAGCGGCCTACAATGAGCAGTTCTTC. Amino acids: CATSRDQAAYNEQFF. This rearrangement joins TRBV15 to TRBJ2-1, with D maybe TRBD2 (5 bases). CDR1 and CDR2 (germline): LNHNV, YYDKDF (reference sequence). The CDR3 is 15 residues long. Deletions cut 0 bases from V and 2 bases from J, with 8 bases between.

J is TRBJ2-2 and V is TRBV19; possibly TRBD2 for D (6 bases). The CDR3 runs 16 residues. Trimming pared 1 base from V and 7 bases from J, leaving 16 bases between. CDR1 and CDR2 from the germline V gene are LNHDA and SQIVND (reference sequence). The DNA of the CDR3 is TGTGCCAGTAGTATAGGGTTTACTAGCAGAGGCGGGGAGCTGTTTTTT. Translating it yields CASSIGFTSRGGELFF.

CDR3 nucleotide sequence: TGTGCCACCAGTAAGGGGCAGGGGCCGGAGCAGCCCCAGCATTTT. Amino acid sequence: CATSKGQGPEQPQHF. The chain joins TRBV24-1 to TRBJ1-5; D is perhaps TRBD1 (6 bases). Germline CDR1 is KGHDR and CDR2 is SFDVKD. Trimming removed 6 bases at V and 7 bases at J, with 18 bases between. The CDR3 consists of 15 residues.

This clone was observed a handful of times. The chain is built from TRBV18 and TRBJ1-4; D not certain. The germline V gene has CDR1 KGHSH and CDR2 LQKENI. The CDR3 contains 13 residues. The ends were cut back, 6 bases at V and 4 bases at J, with 9 bases in the middle. The CDR3 DNA is TGTGCCAGCTCTCGGTCCTTTAATGAAAAACTGTTTTTT. Translating it yields CASSRSFNEKLFF.

V gene TRBV29-1 combines with J gene TRBJ2-7, with 10 bases identical to TRBD1. The germline CDR1 and CDR2 sequences are SQVTM and ANQGSEA. V dropped 4 bases and J dropped 4; count of bases not matched to a gene: 7. The CDR3 length is 14 residues. In DNA form, the CDR3 reads TGCAGCGTTGCGACCCGGGACAGGGGTTACGAGCAGTACTTC. Protein product: CSVATRDRGYEQYF.

The CDR3 loop is CASETGLNNEQFF. CDR3 nucleotide sequence: TGTGCCAGCGAGACAGGGCTTAACAATGAGCAGTTCTTC. The chain recombines TRBV2 with TRBJ2-1, with 7 positions matching TRBD1. Germline CDR1 reads SNHLY; CDR2 reads FYNNEI. Losses at the gene ends were 8 bases for V and 5 bases for J; bases not matched to a gene: 6. This CDR3 has 13 residues.

This clone has only one observation. This chain joins TRBV18 and TRBJ1-1; the D is unclear. This CDR3 region has 14 residues. CDR1 is KGHSH, CDR2 LQKENI, per germline. V was shortened by 3 bases and J by 1 base, with 9 bases between the two germline ends. CDR3 sequence: CASSPRASNTEAFF. CDR3 bases: TGTGCCAGCTCACCGAGGGCCTCGAACACTGAAGCTTTCTTT. Full variable domain (remainder filled in from reference TRBV18 and TRBJ1-1): NAGVMQNPRHLVRRRGQEARLRCSPMKGHSHVYWYRQLPEEGLKFMVYLQKENIIDESGMPKERFSAEFPKEGPSILRIQQVVRGDSAAYFCASSPRASNTEAFFGQGTRLTVV.

This rearrangement joins TRBV10-3 to TRBJ1-1; possible D gene TRBD1, 5 bases. Trimming stripped 0 bases from V and 4 bases from J, with 15 bases between. CDR3 size: 16 residues. Germline V gene data show CDR1 as ENHRY and CDR2 as SYGVKD. The DNA of the CDR3 is TGTGCCATCAGTGAGTCGAGAAGGCAGGGCCTCACTGAAGCTTTCTTT. Amino acids: CAISESRRQGLTEAFF.

The chain joins TRBV7-9 to TRBJ2-1; TRBD2 matches 11 bases. Germline-derived CDR1 and CDR2 are SEHNR and FQNEAQ (reference sequence). The CDR3 runs 15 residues. After removal of 9 bases from V and 7 bases from J, the junction contained 11 bases not matched to a gene. This CDR3 is CASALAGGSWNEQFF. The CDR3 nucleotides are TGTGCCAGTGCCCTAGCGGGGGGTTCGTGGAATGAGCAGTTCTTC.

The chain carries TRBV19 and TRBJ1-1; D gene ambiguous. CDR1 is LNHDA, CDR2 SQIVND, per germline (reference sequence). This CDR3 spans 12 amino acids. Trimming cost V 8 bases and J 3 bases, with 10 bases left between them. The CDR3, as DNA: TGTGCCAGTCTAACAGCGGACACTGAAGCTTTCTTT. It encodes CASLTADTEAFF.

The genes are TRBV19 and TRBJ1-5; possible D gene TRBD1, 5 bases. V was shortened by 8 bases and J by 3 bases, with 11 bases between the two germline ends. Germline CDR1 and CDR2: LNHDA and SQIVND (reference sequence). This CDR3 has 13 residues. CDR3 loop: CASETGPNQPQHF. DNA of the CDR3: TGTGCCAGTGAAACAGGCCCCAATCAGCCCCAGCATTTT.

V is TRBV28 and J is TRBJ1-2, with 8 bases aligning to TRBD1. The V gene's germline CDR1 is MDHEN and CDR2 SYDVKM. The J segment lost 8 bases and the V segment lost 8 bases, leaving 4 bases of the junction unmatched. The CDR3 has 11 amino acids. CDR3 bases: TGTGCCAGCGGACAGGGTTACGGCTACACCTTC. This gives the protein CASGQGYGYTF.

The chain employs TRBV5-4 and TRBJ1-2; the D gene is possibly TRBD1 (5 bases). V lost 4 bases and J lost 3, with 10 bases in between. The germline V gene has CDR1 SGHNT and CDR2 YYREEE (reference sequence). The CDR3 runs to 13 residues. This CDR3 reads CASSDDSYYGYTF. The DNA for the CDR3 is TGTGCCAGCAGCGACGACAGTTACTATGGCTACACCTTC.

This chain joins TRBV29-1 and TRBJ2-1; weak D call: TRBD1 (6 bases). Trimming took 2 bases from V and 9 from J, leaving 23 bases between them. CDR1 SQVTM and CDR2 ANQGSEA come from the germline V gene. This CDR3 contains 16 residues. The CDR3 loop reads CSVERAGENQGSEQFF. The CDR3 bases are TGCAGCGTTGAAAGGGCAGGGGAGAATCAAGGCAGTGAGCAGTTCTTC.

This chain connects TRBV12-3 or TRBV12-4 to TRBJ2-7; perhaps TRBD2 as D (6 bases). The CDR3 contains 13 residues. Trimming cost V 4 bases and J 6 bases, with 13 bases left between them. CDR3 loop: CASSSILGGEQYF. CDR3 coding DNA: TGTGCCAGCAGTTCAATCCTCGGGGGCGAGCAGTACTTC.

This chain connects TRBV29-1 to TRBJ1-2, with 7 bases that match TRBD1. CDR1 is SQVTM and CDR2 is ANQGSEA in the germline V gene. The CDR3 spans 12 residues. V trimming: 5 bases; J trimming: 7 bases; junction bases outside the gene matches: 7. The CDR3 region is CSVIDRVAGYTF. The CDR3 coding sequence is TGCAGCGTTATAGACAGGGTTGCTGGCTACACCTTC. Based on the CDR3 plus reference TRBV29-1 and TRBJ1-2, the full variable domain is SAVISQKPSRDICQRGTSLTIQCQVDSQVTMMFWYRQQPGQSLTLIATANQGSEATYESGFVIDKFPISRPNLTFSTLTVSNMSPEDSSIYLCSVIDRVAGYTFGSGTRLTVV.

The rearrangement uses TRBV27 and TRBJ2-1; no firm D call. The CDR3 has 15 amino acids. Trimming cost V 6 bases and J 8 bases, with 20 bases left between them. Germline V gene data show CDR1 as MNHEY and CDR2 as SMNVEV (reference sequence). The CDR3 loop is CASSPGTQIGYEQFF. CDR3 bases: TGTGCCAGCAGCCCCGGAACCCAAATCGGGTATGAGCAGTTCTTC.

This sequence joins TRBV27 and TRBJ2-7; the match to TRBD2 covers 10 bases. The CDR3 loop spans 18 amino acids. In germline, CDR1 is MNHEY, CDR2 SMNVEV (reference sequence). Losses at the gene ends were 8 bases for V and 2 bases for J; bases not matched to a gene: 18. The DNA for the CDR3 is TGTGCCAGCCACGGGAGCGGGAGGGGACTGAGACAAACCTACGAGCAGTACTTC. The encoded protein is CASHGSGRGLRQTYEQYF.

This clone was counted a few times. This may stem from a read error, because a much larger clone lies one nucleotide away. The sample holds other DNA sequences that translate to the same CDR3. The genes are TRBV6-1 and TRBJ2-1, with 11 bases aligning to TRBD2. There are 15 residues in the CDR3. V was clipped by 2 bases and J by 4 bases; unmatched bases: 1. Per the germline V gene, CDR1 is MNHNS and CDR2 is SASEGT. CDR3 loop: CASSELAGGYNEQFF. The CDR3 DNA follows: TGTGCCAGCAGTGAACTAGCGGGGGGATACAATGAGCAGTTCTTC.